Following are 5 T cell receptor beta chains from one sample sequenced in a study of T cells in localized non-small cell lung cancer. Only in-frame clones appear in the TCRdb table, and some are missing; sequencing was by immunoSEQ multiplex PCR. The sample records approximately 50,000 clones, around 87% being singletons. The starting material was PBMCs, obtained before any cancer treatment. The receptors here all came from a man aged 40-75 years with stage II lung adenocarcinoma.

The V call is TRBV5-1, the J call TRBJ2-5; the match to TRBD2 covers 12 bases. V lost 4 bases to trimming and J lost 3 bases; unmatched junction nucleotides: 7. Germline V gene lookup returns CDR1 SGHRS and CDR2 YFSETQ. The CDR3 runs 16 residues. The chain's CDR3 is CASSLLLAGGEETQYF. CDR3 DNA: TGCGCCAGCAGCCTACTACTAGCGGGGGGCGAAGAGACCCAGTACTTC.

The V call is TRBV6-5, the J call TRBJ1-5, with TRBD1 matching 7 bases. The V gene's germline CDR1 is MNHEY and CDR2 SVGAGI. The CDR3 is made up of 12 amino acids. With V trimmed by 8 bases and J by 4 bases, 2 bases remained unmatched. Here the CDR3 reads CASGDRNQPQHF. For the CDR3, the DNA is TGTGCCAGCGGGGACAGAAATCAGCCCCAGCATTTT.

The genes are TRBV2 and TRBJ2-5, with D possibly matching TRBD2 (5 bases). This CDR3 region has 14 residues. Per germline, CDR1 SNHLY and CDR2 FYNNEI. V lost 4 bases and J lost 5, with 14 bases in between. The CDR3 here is CASSAPLATETQYF. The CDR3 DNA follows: TGTGCCAGCAGTGCCCCTCTAGCCACGGAGACCCAGTACTTC.

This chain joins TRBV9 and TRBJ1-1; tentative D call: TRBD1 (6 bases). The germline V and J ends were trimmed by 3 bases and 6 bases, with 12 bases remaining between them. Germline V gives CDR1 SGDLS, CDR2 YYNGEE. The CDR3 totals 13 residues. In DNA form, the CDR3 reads TGTGCCAGCAGCGAGGGGGATCAGGCTGAAGCTTTCTTT. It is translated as CASSEGDQAEAFF.

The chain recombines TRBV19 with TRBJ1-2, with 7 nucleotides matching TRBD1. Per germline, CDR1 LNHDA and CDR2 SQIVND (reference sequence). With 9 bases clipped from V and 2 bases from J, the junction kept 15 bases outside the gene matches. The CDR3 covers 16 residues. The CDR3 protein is CASFAAGQNSNYGYTF. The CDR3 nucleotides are TGTGCCAGCTTCGCCGCGGGACAGAATTCCAACTATGGCTACACCTTC. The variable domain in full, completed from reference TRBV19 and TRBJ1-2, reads DGGITQSPKYLFRKEGQNVTLSCEQNLNHDAMYWYRQDPGQGLRLIYYSQIVNDFQKGDIAEGYSVSREKKESFPLTVTSAQKNPTAFYLCASFAAGQNSNYGYTFGSGTRLTVV.